The 19 T cell receptor beta chains listed next were all sequenced from one sample in a study of T cell responses to AZD1222 COVID-19 vaccine. Repertoires were generated with immunoSEQ multiplex PCR, while TCRdb's copy carries only in-frame clones and drops some. The table lists 110,000 to 150,000 clones, about nine tenths of them singletons. Sample: peripheral blood, taken on day 0 of AZD1222 vaccination. The receptors originated from an adult in good health.

V usage is TRBV5-1 and J usage is TRBJ2-3, with D possibly TRBD1 on 5 matching bases. The germline CDR1 and CDR2 sequences are SGHRS and YFSETQ. V lost 3 bases to trimming and J lost 2 bases, with 13 bases between them. There are 15 residues in the CDR3. CDR3 in amino acids: CASSSLDGHTDTQYF. The CDR3 DNA sequence: TGCGCCAGCAGCTCACTGGACGGACACACAGATACGCAGTATTTT.

This clone came up once. V is TRBV9 and J is TRBJ2-2; 11 nucleotides agree with TRBD2. Looked up from germline, CDR1 is SGDLS and CDR2 is YYNGEE. Trimming at V came to 0 bases and at J to 6 bases, leaving 7 bases not matched to a gene. CDR3 length: 17 residues. CDR3 nucleotide sequence: TGTGCCAGCAGCGTAGTGCCTAGCGGGAGGCTTGCCGGGGAGCTGTTTTTT. Amino acids: CASSVVPSGRLAGELFF.

Of note for this clone: The sample carries other DNA sequences with the same CDR3. The CDR3 here is CASSVSGNTEAFF. The DNA for the CDR3 is TGTGCCAGCAGCGTTTCCGGGAACACTGAAGCTTTCTTT. The gene calls are TRBV9 and TRBJ1-1; D is undetermined. The germline CDR1 and CDR2 sequences are SGDLS and YYNGEE. The CDR3 runs to 13 residues. V lost 2 bases, J lost 1 base, and 6 bases lay in between.

J is TRBJ2-2 and V is TRBV7-9; D remains unclear. Per the germline V gene, CDR1 is SEHNR and CDR2 is FQNEAQ (reference sequence). Between the trimmed V and J ends, which lost 8 bases and 7 bases, there was a span of 2 bases. The CDR3 runs to 9 residues. This CDR3 is CASGGELFF. CDR3 DNA sequence: TGTGCCAGCGGCGGGGAGCTGTTTTTT.

For this clone: Other DNA sequences of this sample code for an identical CDR3. This sequence joins TRBV15 and TRBJ1-5, with D hard to call. Trimming removed 3 bases from V and 5 bases from J, with 5 bases in between. This CDR3 comprises 12 residues. Germline CDR1 LNHNV, CDR2 YYDKDF (reference sequence). In DNA, the CDR3 is TGTGCCACCAGCAGGGACGATCAGCCCCAGCATTTT. Protein sequence: CATSRDDQPQHF.

About this clone: The identical CDR3 is also encoded by other nucleotide sequences in the sample. The chain links TRBV27 to TRBJ1-1; D ambiguous. V lost 2 bases to trimming and J lost 0 bases, with 7 bases between them. Looked up from germline, CDR1 is MNHEY and CDR2 is SMNVEV (reference sequence). The CDR3 extends over 14 amino acids. The CDR3 DNA reads as TGTGCCAGCAGTTTAAATCGGTTGAACACTGAAGCTTTCTTT. Protein: CASSLNRLNTEAFF.

V and J are TRBV7-3 and TRBJ1-4, with D unclear. The CDR3 is 15 residues long. Germline lookup yields CDR1 SGHTA and CDR2 FQGTGA. V was pared by 2 bases and J by 6 bases, with 13 bases between. CDR3 sequence (DNA): TGTGCCAGCAGCTTATCGAATGGGAAGGATGAAAAACTGTTTTTT. This codes for CASSLSNGKDEKLFF.

This clone was seen just once. The chain is built from TRBV5-5 and TRBJ2-1; 9 bases are a match to TRBD1. V shed 3 bases, J shed 14 bases, and the junction held 9 bases outside the gene matches. CDR1 is SGHKS and CDR2 is YYEKEE in the germline V gene (reference sequence). The CDR3 covers 13 residues. CDR3 DNA: TGTGCCAGCAGCTCACCACCTTGGACAGGGGAGTTCTTC. Its protein product is CASSSPPWTGEFF.

The rearrangement links TRBV6-1 to TRBJ2-7; D is uncertain. Germline CDR1 MNHNS, CDR2 SASEGT. Trimming shortened V by 0 bases and J by 4 bases, and 7 bases separated the two germline ends. There are 13 residues in the CDR3. The CDR3 region has the DNA TGTGCCAGCAGTGAAGCGCTTCGGTACGAGCAGTACTTC. This gives the protein CASSEALRYEQYF.

The genes are TRBV9 and TRBJ2-7; possibly TRBD1 for D (6 bases). Germline lookup yields CDR1 SGDLS and CDR2 YYNGEE. This CDR3 has 14 residues. The V gene lost 4 bases and the J gene lost 2 bases, with 13 bases spanning the gap. The CDR3 nucleotides are TGTGCCAGCAGCCCCCGACAGGTAGCCTACGAGCAGTACTTC. As protein: CASSPRQVAYEQYF.

This chain uses TRBV5-6 with TRBJ2-5, with D tentatively TRBD1 or TRBD2 (5 bases each). The ends were cut back, 2 bases at V and 1 base at J, with 12 bases in the middle. CDR3 length: 15 residues. The germline V gene has CDR1 SGHDT and CDR2 YYEEEE. CDR3 coding DNA: TGTGCCAGCAGCTTATCACCGGGGCTCCAAGAGACCCAGTACTTC. This sequence encodes CASSLSPGLQETQYF.

The chain recombines TRBV29-1 with TRBJ1-2, with D unresolved. Trimming removed 4 bases at V and 3 bases at J, with 15 bases between. CDR1 and CDR2 (germline): SQVTM, ANQGSEA. CDR3 length: 14 amino acids. Here the CDR3 DNA reads TGCAGCGTTGCCCCCTATCAGAGGGACTATGGCTACACCTTC. Its protein product is CSVAPYQRDYGYTF.

The rearrangement links TRBV6-1 to TRBJ1-2; D remains unclear. Trimming took off 2 bases at V and 0 bases at J, with 10 bases between the two ends. CDR1 MNHNS and CDR2 SASEGT come from the germline V gene. The CDR3 sequence is 15 residues long. CDR3 sequence: CASSEYPGTNYGYTF. For the CDR3, the DNA is TGTGCCAGCAGTGAATATCCGGGGACTAACTATGGCTACACCTTC.

The chain employs TRBV27 and TRBJ1-4; possibly TRBD1 for D (6 bases). The CDR3 has 14 residues. Looked up from germline, CDR1 is MNHEY and CDR2 is SMNVEV (reference sequence). Trimming took off 2 bases at V and 7 bases at J, with 11 bases between the two ends. In nucleotides, the CDR3 is TGTGCCAGCAGTTTAGGGGGCGATGCTGAAAAACTGTTTTTT. This sequence encodes CASSLGGDAEKLFF.

The chain is built from TRBV6-5 and TRBJ1-2; D gene unclear. This CDR3 region has 14 residues. Trimming removed 8 bases at V and 2 bases at J, with 15 bases between. Germline CDR1 is MNHEY and CDR2 is SVGAGI. The CDR3 nucleotides are TGTGCCAGCCGCCGGACGTTAAAAAACTATGGCTACACCTTC. This encodes CASRRTLKNYGYTF.

The chain links TRBV19 to TRBJ2-2, with unresolved D. V was pared by 5 bases and J by 6 bases, with 13 bases between. Germline loops: CDR1 LNHDA, CDR2 SQIVND (reference sequence). The CDR3 runs 14 residues. The CDR3 DNA follows: TGTGCCAGTAGTTTTCGACGTAGGGCCGGGGAGCTGTTTTTT. Translating gives CASSFRRRAGELFF.

The chain recombines TRBV25-1 with TRBJ2-3; a weak D match, TRBD1 (6 bases). The CDR3 is made up of 15 amino acids. Germline values: CDR1 MGHDK, CDR2 SYGVNS. V was clipped by 4 bases and J by 10 bases, with 21 bases between them. The CDR3 protein is CASSVNQGIPPAQYF. For the CDR3, the DNA is TGTGCCAGCAGTGTCAATCAGGGGATCCCCCCTGCGCAGTATTTT. Complete variable domain (other parts from reference TRBV25-1 and TRBJ2-3): EADIYQTPRYLVIGTGKKITLECSQTMGHDKMYWYQQDPGMELHLIHYSYGVNSTEKGDLSSESTVSRIRTEHFPLTLESARPSHTSQYLCASSVNQGIPPAQYFGPGTRLTVL.

The chain links TRBV18 to TRBJ1-2; D remains unclear. Trimming left V 5 bases short and J 6 bases short, with 13 bases between. The germline V gene encodes CDR1 KGHSH and CDR2 LQKENI. This CDR3 has 13 residues. CDR3 region: CASSVSTPDGYTF. The DNA of the CDR3 is TGTGCCAGCTCAGTATCGACACCCGATGGCTACACCTTC.

The chain couples TRBV5-1 to TRBJ1-2; D remains ambiguous. The V gene's germline CDR1 is SGHRS and CDR2 YFSETQ. V shed 2 bases and J shed 3 bases, with 8 bases lying between them. CDR3 length equals 13 residues. CDR3 sequence: CASSLTVDYGYTF. The CDR3 DNA reads TGCGCCAGCAGCTTAACGGTGGACTATGGCTACACCTTC.